The clone carrying this T cell receptor beta chain was counted only a few times. In the study's own analysis: The assay estimated nucleated cells by amplifying reference gene primers. Sequencing was performed with immunoSEQ multiplex PCR; in TCRdb, only in-frame clones are kept and a portion is missing. The DNA gave D and trimming, while V, J and clone size come from that table. The sample lists over 200,000 clones; more than 75% were seen once. The sample is drawn from a study of blood T cell repertoires in COVID-19. Study in general: Both acute and convalescent COVID-19 samples were obtained from the United States, Italy and Spain. From T cells, B-cell-depleted T cells, or PBMCs came the material, which was cDNA or gDNA.

This CDR3 has 14 amino acids. Trimming took 5 bases from V and 4 from J; bases not matched to a gene: 3. CDR1 is SGHNT, CDR2 YENEEA, per germline. This receptor was identified in a man older than 75 with acute or convalescent COVID-19. This rearrangement joins TRBV11-3 to TRBJ2-3; 10 bases are a match to TRBD2. The sequenced sample consisted of peripheral blood. The CDR3 region is CASSQGLAPDTQYF. The CDR3 DNA is TGTGCCAGCAGCCAGGGACTAGCGCCAGATACGCAGTATTTT.